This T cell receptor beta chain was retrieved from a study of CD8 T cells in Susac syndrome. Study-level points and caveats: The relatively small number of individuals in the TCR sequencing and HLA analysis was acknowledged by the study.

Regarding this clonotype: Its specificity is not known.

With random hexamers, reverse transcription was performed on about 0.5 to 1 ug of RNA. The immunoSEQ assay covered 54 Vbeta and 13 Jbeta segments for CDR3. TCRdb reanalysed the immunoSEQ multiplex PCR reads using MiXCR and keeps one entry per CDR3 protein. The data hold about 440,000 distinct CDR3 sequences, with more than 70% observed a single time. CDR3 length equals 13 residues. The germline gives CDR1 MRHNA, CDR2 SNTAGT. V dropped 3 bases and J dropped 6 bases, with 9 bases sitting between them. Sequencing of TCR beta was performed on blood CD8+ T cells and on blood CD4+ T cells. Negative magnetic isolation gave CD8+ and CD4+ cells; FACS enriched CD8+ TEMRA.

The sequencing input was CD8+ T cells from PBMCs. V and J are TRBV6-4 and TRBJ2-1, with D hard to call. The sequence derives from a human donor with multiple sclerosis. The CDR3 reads CASSEWVSNEQFF. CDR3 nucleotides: TGTGCCAGCAGTGAGTGGGTATCCAATGAGCAGTTCTTC.